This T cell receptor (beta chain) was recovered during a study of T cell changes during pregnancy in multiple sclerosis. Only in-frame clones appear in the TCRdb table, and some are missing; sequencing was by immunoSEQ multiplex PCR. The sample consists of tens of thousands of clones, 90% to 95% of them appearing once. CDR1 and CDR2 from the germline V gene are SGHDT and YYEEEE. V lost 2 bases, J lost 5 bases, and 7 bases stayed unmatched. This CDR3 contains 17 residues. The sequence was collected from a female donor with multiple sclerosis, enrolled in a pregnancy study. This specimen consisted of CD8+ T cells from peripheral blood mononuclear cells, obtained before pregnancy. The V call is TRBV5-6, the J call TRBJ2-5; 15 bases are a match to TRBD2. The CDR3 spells CASSLGLAGGVWETQYF. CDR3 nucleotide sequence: TGTGCCAGCAGCTTAGGACTAGCGGGGGGGGTATGGGAGACCCAGTACTTC. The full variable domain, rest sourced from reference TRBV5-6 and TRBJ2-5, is DAGVTQSPTHLIKTRGQQVTLRCSPKSGHDTVSWYQQALGQGPQFIFQYYEEEERQRGNFPDRFSGHQFPNYSSELNVNALLLGDSALYLCASSLGLAGGVWETQYFGPGTRLLVL.